Here is one TCR beta chain with its context. Participants had their cohort set by participant-reported clinical history. Germline V gives CDR1 SGDLS, CDR2 YYNGEE. The CDR3 consists of 15 residues. Trimming removed 0 bases from V and 5 bases from J; junction bases left unmatched: 7. Original data processing: Amplifying reference gene primers gave estimates of nucleated cell counts. Libraries were prepared by immunoSEQ multiplex PCR; TCRdb keeps only in-frame clonotypes and omits some of them. V and J calls and clone size follow that table, whereas D and trimming were derived from the DNA. The table has hundreds of thousands of clones, around 84% seen once. The sample comes from a study of blood T cell repertoires in COVID-19.

Sequences were obtained from PBMCs or T cells enriched from blood (not recorded which). The rearrangement uses TRBV9 and TRBJ2-5; 7 bases are a match to TRBD2. This receptor was obtained from a woman in her fifties or sixties who had recovered from COVID-19. CDR3 sequence reads: CASSVGGGRPETQYF. CDR3 coding DNA: TGTGCCAGCAGCGTAGGTGGCGGGAGACCGGAGACCCAGTACTTC.